This TCR beta chain came from a study of blood T cell repertoires in COVID-19. Sequencing was performed with immunoSEQ multiplex PCR; in TCRdb, only in-frame clones are kept and a portion is missing. The sample has 200,000 to 250,000 clones, more than 70% seen once. The clonotype comes from a woman aged 45 to 65 who had recovered from COVID-19. The sequenced sample was PBMCs or T cells enriched from blood (not recorded which).

CDR3 residues: CASSQEPSYGGGAFSGELFF. The CDR3 DNA is TGCGCCAGCAGCCAAGAACCCTCTTATGGCGGGGGGGCCTTTTCCGGGGAGCTGTTTTTT. J is TRBJ2-2 and V is TRBV4-3; 9 positions match TRBD2. The CDR3 consists of 20 residues. CDR1 is LGHNA and CDR2 is YSLEER in the germline V gene. Losses at the gene ends were 0 bases for V and 6 bases for J; bases not matched to a gene: 17.